Sequencing of this TCR beta chain was carried out in a study of T-cell reconstitution after alpha-beta-depleted transplantation in children. Preparation of the TCRbeta library used unique molecular identifiers. TCRdb recomputed calls from the PCR reads with MiXCR, one row per CDR3 protein. Counted here are 250,000 to 300,000 distinct CDR3 sequences, around 9.6% occurring once; the ten biggest clones make up 10%. This clonotype appeared a few times. Germline values: CDR1 LNHNV, CDR2 YYDKDF (reference sequence). V dropped 2 bases and J dropped 4 bases, with 12 bases sitting between them. This CDR3 spans 15 amino acids.

The chain combines TRBV15 with TRBJ1-5; D gene ambiguous. The receptor's source is a human donor who donated a stem cell graft to a child with SCID. Sequences were derived from PBMCs from the stem cell graft donor, sampled from the stem cell graft. This chain's CDR3 is CATSRTYQENQPQHF. Here the CDR3 DNA reads TGTGCCACCAGCAGAACTTACCAGGAAAATCAGCCCCAGCATTTT.